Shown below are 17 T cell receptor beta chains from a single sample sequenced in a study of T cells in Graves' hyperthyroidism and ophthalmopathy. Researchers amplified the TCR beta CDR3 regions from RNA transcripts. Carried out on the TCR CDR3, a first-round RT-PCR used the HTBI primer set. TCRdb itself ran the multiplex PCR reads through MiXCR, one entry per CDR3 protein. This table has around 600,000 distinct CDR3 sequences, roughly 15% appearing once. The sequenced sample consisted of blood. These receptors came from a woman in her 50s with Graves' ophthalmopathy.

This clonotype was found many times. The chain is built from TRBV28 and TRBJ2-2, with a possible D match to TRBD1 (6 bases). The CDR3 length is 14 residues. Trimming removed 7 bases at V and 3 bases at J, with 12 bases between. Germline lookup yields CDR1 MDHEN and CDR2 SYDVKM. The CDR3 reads CASKTQGDTGELFF. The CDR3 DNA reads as TGTGCCAGCAAAACACAGGGAGACACCGGGGAGCTGTTTTTT. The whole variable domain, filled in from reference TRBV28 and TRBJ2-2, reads DVKVTQSSRYLVKRTGEKVFLECVQDMDHENMFWYRQDPGLGLRLIYFSYDVKMKEKGDIPEGYSVSREKKERFSLILESASTNQTSMYLCASKTQGDTGELFFGEGSRLTVL.

The DNA of the CDR3 is TGTGCCAGCAGGACAGGAACCCATCAGCCCCAGCATTTT. This translates into CASRTGTHQPQHF. The rearrangement uses TRBV6-1 and TRBJ1-5; TRBD1 is a possible D gene (6 bases). This CDR3 spans 13 amino acids. V shed 6 bases and J shed 5 bases, with 11 bases lying between them. Germline CDR1 MNHNS, CDR2 SASEGT.

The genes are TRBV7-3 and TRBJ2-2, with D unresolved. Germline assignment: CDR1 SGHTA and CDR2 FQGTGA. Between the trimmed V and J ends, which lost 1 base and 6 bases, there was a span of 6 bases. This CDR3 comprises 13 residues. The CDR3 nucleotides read TGTGCCAGCAGCTTAAATGCTGCCGGGGAGCTGTTTTTT. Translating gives CASSLNAAGELFF.

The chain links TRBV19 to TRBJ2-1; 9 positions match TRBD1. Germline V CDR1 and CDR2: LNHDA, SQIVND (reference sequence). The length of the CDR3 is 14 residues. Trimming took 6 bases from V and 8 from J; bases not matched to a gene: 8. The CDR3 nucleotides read TGTGCCAGTAGACGACAGGGGGAGGGCCATGAGCAGTTCTTC. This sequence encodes CASRRQGEGHEQFF.

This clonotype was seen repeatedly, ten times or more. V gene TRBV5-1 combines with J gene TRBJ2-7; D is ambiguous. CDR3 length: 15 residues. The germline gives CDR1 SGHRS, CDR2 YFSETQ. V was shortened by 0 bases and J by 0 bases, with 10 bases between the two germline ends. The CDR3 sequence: CASSLEGRTSYEQYF. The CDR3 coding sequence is TGCGCCAGCAGCTTGGAAGGGCGGACCTCCTACGAGCAGTACTTC.

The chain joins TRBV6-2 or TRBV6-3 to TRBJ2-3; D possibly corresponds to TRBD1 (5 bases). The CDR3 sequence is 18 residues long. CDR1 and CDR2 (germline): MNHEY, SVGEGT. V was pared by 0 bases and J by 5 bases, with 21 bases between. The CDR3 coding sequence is TGTGCCAGCAGTTACTCGAGATCAGACAGCCGAAGAAAAGATACGCAGTATTTT. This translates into CASSYSRSDSRRKDTQYF.

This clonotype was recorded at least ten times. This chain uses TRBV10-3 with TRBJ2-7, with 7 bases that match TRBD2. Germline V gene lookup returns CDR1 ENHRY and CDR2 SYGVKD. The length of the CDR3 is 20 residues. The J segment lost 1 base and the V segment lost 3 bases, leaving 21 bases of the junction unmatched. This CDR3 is CAISDPSGEDEGPLSYEQYF. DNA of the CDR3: TGTGCCATCAGTGACCCCAGCGGGGAAGACGAAGGTCCTCTATCCTACGAGCAGTACTTC.

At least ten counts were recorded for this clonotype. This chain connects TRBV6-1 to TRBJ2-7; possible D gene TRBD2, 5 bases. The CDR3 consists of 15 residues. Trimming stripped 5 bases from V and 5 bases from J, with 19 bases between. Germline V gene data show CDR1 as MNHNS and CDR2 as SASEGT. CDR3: CASSYARGGSDEQYF. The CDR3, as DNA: TGTGCCAGCAGTTATGCCCGAGGAGGATCGGACGAGCAGTACTTC.

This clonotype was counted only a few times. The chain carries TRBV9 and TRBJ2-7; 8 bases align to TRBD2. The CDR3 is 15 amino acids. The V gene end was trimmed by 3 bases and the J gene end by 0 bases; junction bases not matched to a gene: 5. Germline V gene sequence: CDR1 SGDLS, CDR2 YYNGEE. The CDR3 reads CASSAGGSSSYEQYF. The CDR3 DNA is TGTGCCAGCAGCGCGGGGGGGAGTAGCTCCTACGAGCAGTACTTC.

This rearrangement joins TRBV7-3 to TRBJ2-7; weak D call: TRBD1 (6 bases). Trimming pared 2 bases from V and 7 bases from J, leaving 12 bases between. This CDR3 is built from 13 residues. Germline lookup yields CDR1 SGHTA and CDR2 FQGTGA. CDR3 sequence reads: CASSLLPGAEQYF. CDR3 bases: TGTGCCAGCAGCTTATTACCAGGGGCGGAGCAGTACTTC.

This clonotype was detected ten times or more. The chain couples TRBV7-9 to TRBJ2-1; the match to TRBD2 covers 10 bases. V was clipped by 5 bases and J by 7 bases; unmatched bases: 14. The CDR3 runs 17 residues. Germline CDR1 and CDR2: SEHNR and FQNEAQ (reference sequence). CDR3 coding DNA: TGTGCCAGCAGCCCCGATCTCCGAGGGACTAGCGTTAATGAGCAGTTCTTC. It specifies CASSPDLRGTSVNEQFF.

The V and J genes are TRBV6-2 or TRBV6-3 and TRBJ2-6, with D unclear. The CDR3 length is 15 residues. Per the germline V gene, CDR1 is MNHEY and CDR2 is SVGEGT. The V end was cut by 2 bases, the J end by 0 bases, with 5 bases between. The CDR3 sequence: CASSYVDSGANVLTF. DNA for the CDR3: TGTGCCAGCAGTTACGTGGACTCTGGGGCCAACGTCCTGACTTTC.

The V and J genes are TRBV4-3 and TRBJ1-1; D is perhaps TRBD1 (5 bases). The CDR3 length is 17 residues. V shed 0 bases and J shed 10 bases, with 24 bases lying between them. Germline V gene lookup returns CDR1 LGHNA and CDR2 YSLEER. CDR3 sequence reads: CASSQDLKWTAGVGAFF. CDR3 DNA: TGCGCCAGCAGCCAAGATCTGAAGTGGACCGCGGGGGTAGGAGCTTTCTTT.

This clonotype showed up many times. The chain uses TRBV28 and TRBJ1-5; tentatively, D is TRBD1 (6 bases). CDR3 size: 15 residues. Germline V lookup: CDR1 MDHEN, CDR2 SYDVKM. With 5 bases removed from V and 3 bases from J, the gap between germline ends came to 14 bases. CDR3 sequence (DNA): TGTGCCAGCAGTACAGGGACACCTAACAATCAGCCCCAGCATTTT. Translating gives CASSTGTPNNQPQHF.

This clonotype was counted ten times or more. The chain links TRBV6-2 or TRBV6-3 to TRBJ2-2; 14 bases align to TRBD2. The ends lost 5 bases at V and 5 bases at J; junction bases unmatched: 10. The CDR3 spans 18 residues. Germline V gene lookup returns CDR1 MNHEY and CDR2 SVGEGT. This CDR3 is CASSQSGLAGAGTGELFF. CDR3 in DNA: TGTGCCAGCAGTCAATCGGGACTAGCGGGAGCAGGTACCGGGGAGCTGTTTTTT.

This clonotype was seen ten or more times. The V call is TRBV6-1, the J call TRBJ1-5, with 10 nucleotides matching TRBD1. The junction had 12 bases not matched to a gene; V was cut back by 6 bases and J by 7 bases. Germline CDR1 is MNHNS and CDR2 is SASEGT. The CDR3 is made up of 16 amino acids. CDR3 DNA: TGTGCCAGCAGACCAAGGACAGGGGGTGAGGGGCAGCCCCAGCATTTT. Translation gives CASRPRTGGEGQPQHF.

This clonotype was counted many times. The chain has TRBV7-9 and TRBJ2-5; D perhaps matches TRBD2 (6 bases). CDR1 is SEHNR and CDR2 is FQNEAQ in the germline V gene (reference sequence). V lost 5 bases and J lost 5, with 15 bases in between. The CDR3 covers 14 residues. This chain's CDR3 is CASSQGAGGETQYF. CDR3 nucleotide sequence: TGTGCCAGCAGCCAAGGTGCAGGAGGGGAGACCCAGTACTTC.